This TCR beta chain was retrieved from a study of cytomegalovirus exposure and HLA in healthy donors. Use of 60 Vbeta and 13 Jbeta primers characterized the PCR. Per the original data handling: About 10 million shared chains were among 65 million to 85 million unique TCR beta chains counted in a later analysis. Assay: immunoSEQ multiplex PCR; the TCRdb copy retains only in-frame clones and omits some. The DNA gave D and trimming, while V, J and clone size come from that table. The sample includes roughly 130,000 clones, about 70% of them seen just once. Donors had nominal health at sampling but likely had unrecorded immune exposures. Notes on the study in general: For TCR beta chains, V- and J-gene trimming was later linked to a missense DCLRE1C variant. In a later analysis, DRB1 alleles had the most associated TCRs; HLA-C alleles the fewest.

As concerns this clone: The antigen is not known. Germline and junction disagree at one end, which may indicate a read error.

The source of this sequence is a woman aged 60-75 years in good health and CMV-seropositive. The sequenced sample consisted of PBMCs.

The CDR3 sequence: CSSSSPDGGNTGELFF. CDR3 nucleotide sequence: TGTTCCAGCAGCTCTCCAGACGGGGGGAACACCGGGGAGCTGTTTTTT. V gene TRBV7-9 combines with J gene TRBJ2-2, with D possibly matching TRBD2 (6 bases). Germline V gives CDR1 SEHNR, CDR2 FQNEAQ (reference sequence). The CDR3 contains 16 residues. The full variable domain, in which reference TRBV7-9 and TRBJ2-2 provide the parts outside the CDR3, is DTGVSQNPRHKITKRGQNVTFRCDPISEHNRLYWYRQTLGQGPEFLTYFQNEAQLEKSRLLSDRFSAERPKGSFSTLEIQRTEQGDSAMYLCSSSSPDGGNTGELFFGEGSRLTVL.